The 6 T cell receptor beta chains reported below all come from one sample, sequenced in a study of regulatory T cells in long-lasting Graves disease. Time point here: persistent/refractory GD, antithyroid drugs over 5 years with positive TRAb. The authors made the TCR library using RNA they extracted from PBMCs. Both iRepertoire HTBI primers and Arm-PCR of CDR3 regions were used to build the TCR beta libraries. One entry per CDR3 protein, called by TCRdb with MiXCR from the multiplex PCR reads. The sample carries over 450,000 distinct CDR3 sequences, roughly 21% recorded once. This specimen was peripheral blood mononuclear cells (PBMCs), taken when the disease was refractory, from a patient treated with antithyroid drugs. The receptors derive from a female donor with Graves disease.

This chain joins TRBV20-1 and TRBJ1-5; D ambiguous. CDR1 and CDR2 from the germline V gene are DFQATT and SNEGSKA (reference sequence). The V gene lost 3 bases and the J gene lost 3 bases, with 18 bases spanning the gap. CDR3 length: 16 residues. The CDR3 here is CSARGRVVMDNQPQHF. Here the CDR3 DNA reads TGCAGTGCTAGGGGTAGGGTCGTCATGGACAATCAGCCCCAGCATTTT.

This clonotype was detected ten times or more. V is TRBV20-1 and J is TRBJ2-7; 11 bases are a match to TRBD2. The CDR3 totals 15 residues. After removal of 3 bases from V and 3 bases from J, the junction contained 7 bases not matched to a gene. CDR1 is DFQATT and CDR2 is SNEGSKA in the germline V gene (reference sequence). The CDR3, as DNA: TGCAGTGCTAGGGCTAGCGGGGGGCCACTCTACGAGCAGTACTTC. Its protein is CSARASGGPLYEQYF.

This chain links TRBV11-2 with TRBJ1-3, with 8 bases lining up with TRBD1. The V gene's germline CDR1 is SGHAT and CDR2 FQNNGV. This CDR3 is 14 amino acids long. J was trimmed by 4 bases and V by 6 bases; bases with no gene match: 5. CDR3 sequence reads: CASSWTGFGNTIYF. Here the CDR3 DNA reads TGTGCCAGCAGTTGGACAGGGTTCGGAAACACCATATATTTT.

The rearrangement joins TRBV7-2 to TRBJ1-3, with a weak D call TRBD1 (6 bases). The V end was cut by 3 bases, the J end by 1 base, with 7 bases between. The CDR3 consists of 14 residues. CDR1 and CDR2 (germline): SGHTA, FQGNSA. CDR3 nucleotides: TGTGCCAGCAGCTTGGGGGCTTCTGGAAACACCATATATTTT. This gives the protein CASSLGASGNTIYF.

The chain employs TRBV9 and TRBJ1-4; 9 bases map to TRBD1. V shed 4 bases and J 8 bases; nucleotides not matched to a gene: 12. Germline V CDR1 and CDR2: SGDLS, YYNGEE. The CDR3 extends over 16 amino acids. The CDR3 DNA sequence: TGTGCCAGCAGCTTTCAACAGGGGGCCGTTGTAGAAAAACTGTTTTTT. Protein sequence: CASSFQQGAVVEKLFF.

The chain recombines TRBV10-1 with TRBJ2-3; D is unclear. The CDR3 spans 13 residues. Germline assignment: CDR1 WNHNN and CDR2 SYGVQD (reference sequence). V gave up 6 bases and J gave up 4 bases, with 11 bases separating them. CDR3 in amino acids: CASSGPDADTQYF. For the CDR3, the DNA is TGCGCCAGCAGCGGCCCAGATGCAGATACGCAGTATTTT.